Following are 4 T cell receptor beta chains from one sample sequenced in a study of identical twins. A single record per CDR3 protein comes from TCRdb applying MiXCR to the 5' RACE reads. In the table there are 650,000 to 750,000 distinct CDR3 sequences, 21% of which are singletons. These data were likewise used in another study, on T cells expressing NK-cell markers.

Material: PBMCs. All receptors come from a woman under 30 in good health.

This rearrangement joins TRBV29-1 to TRBJ2-6, with D tentatively TRBD2 (6 bases). CDR1 is SQVTM and CDR2 is ANQGSEA in the germline V gene. V was pared by 7 bases and J by 4 bases, with 17 bases between. The CDR3 extends over 15 amino acids. The CDR3 loop reads CSALAQKRGANVLTF. CDR3 nucleotides: TGCAGCGCACTAGCCCAGAAGAGGGGGGCCAACGTCCTGACTTTC.

In this sample, this clonotype turned up a few times. This chain joins TRBV20-1 and TRBJ2-5, with 7 bases aligning to TRBD2. Per the germline V gene, CDR1 is DFQATT and CDR2 is SNEGSKA (reference sequence). The V segment lost 6 bases and the J segment 2 bases; nucleotides outside the gene matches: 9. The CDR3 is made up of 14 amino acids. The CDR3 DNA follows: TGCAGTGCCCAGCCCTCTAGCGGACAAGAGACCCAGTACTTC. This codes for CSAQPSSGQETQYF.

The chain has TRBV20-1 and TRBJ1-5; D is possibly TRBD1 (5 bases). CDR3 length: 14 amino acids. V was clipped by 3 bases and J by 3 bases, with 12 bases between them. Germline V CDR1 and CDR2: DFQATT, SNEGSKA (reference sequence). CDR3: CSASYGTANQPQHF. The CDR3, as DNA: TGCAGTGCTAGTTATGGGACGGCCAATCAGCCCCAGCATTTT.

V is TRBV6-1 and J is TRBJ2-7; the D is unclear. Germline lookup yields CDR1 MNHNS and CDR2 SASEGT. V dropped 0 bases and J dropped 0 bases, with 6 bases sitting between them. The CDR3 contains 14 residues. The DNA of the CDR3 is TGTGCCAGCAGTGAAGCGGCGTACTCCTACGAGCAGTACTTC. This gives the protein CASSEAAYSYEQYF.